These 5 T cell receptor beta chains came from one sample sequenced in a study of blood T cell repertoires in COVID-19. Some clones are missing from TCRdb's copy, which holds only in-frame ones; the method was immunoSEQ multiplex PCR. The sample lists 200,000 to 250,000 clones, approximately 84% occurring once. Sequencing was done on a sample of peripheral blood. These receptor sequences come from a man aged 35 to 55 with acute or convalescent COVID-19.

The V and J genes are TRBV5-6 and TRBJ1-6; maybe TRBD1 (5 bases). The germline V gene has CDR1 SGHDT and CDR2 YYEEEE. CDR3 length equals 14 residues. V was clipped by 4 bases and J by 7 bases, with 12 bases between them. CDR3 in amino acids: CASSLTTVNSPLHF. Here the CDR3 DNA reads TGTGCCAGCAGCCTGACGACAGTCAATTCACCCCTCCACTTT.

CDR3 protein: CAISDPGHYNSPLHF. CDR3 nucleotides: TGTGCCATCAGTGACCCGGGACATTATAATTCACCCCTCCACTTT. The chain employs TRBV10-3 and TRBJ1-6, with D tentatively TRBD1 (6 bases). V dropped 3 bases and J dropped 4 bases, with 10 bases sitting between them. CDR1 and CDR2 from the germline V gene are ENHRY and SYGVKD. This CDR3 comprises 15 residues.

A single count supports this clone. The genes are TRBV4-2 and TRBJ2-6; 7 bases line up with TRBD1. The CDR3 has 15 amino acids. Germline CDR1 reads LGHNA; CDR2 reads YNFKEQ. Trimming removed 2 bases from V and 2 bases from J; junction bases left unmatched: 0. The CDR3 here is CASSQQGAGANVLTF. The CDR3 nucleotides read TGTGCCAGCAGCCAACAGGGGGCTGGGGCCAACGTCCTGACTTTC.

The chain combines TRBV7-3 with TRBJ1-1, with D possibly matching TRBD1 (6 bases). V gave up 6 bases and J gave up 4 bases, with 12 bases separating them. This CDR3 is built from 13 residues. Germline CDR1 is SGHTA and CDR2 is FQGTGA. The CDR3 sequence: CASSGGATTEAFF. CDR3 coding DNA: TGTGCCAGCAGTGGGGGGGCGACCACTGAAGCTTTCTTT.

The chain has TRBV3-1 (or the pseudogene TRBV3-2) and TRBJ1-1, with 8 nucleotides matching TRBD1. Germline CDR1 is LGHDT and CDR2 is YNNKEL (reference sequence). This CDR3 comprises 15 residues. J was trimmed by 4 bases and V by 1 base; bases with no gene match: 5. The CDR3 region has the DNA TGTGCCAGCAGCCAAGGGCAGGGGGCCGGCACTGAAGCTTTCTTT. Translation: CASSQGQGAGTEAFF.